Listed here is a single T cell receptor (beta chain). Its antigen remains unidentified. This sample is drawn from a study of T cell responses to AZD1222 COVID-19 vaccine. Study-wide background: Pooled together were second doses at about 4 or about 12 weeks. Study-level findings and limits: The donor group comprised mostly white British people and more females; the analysis possibly underestimated clonal diversity. Close to half of all spike-specific TCRs reportedly target regions of the variants that are unmutated. Spike was spanned by vaccine-associated CD4 TCRs, which were dominant at 160-218 and 743-854.

The trim removed 1 base at V and 9 bases at J, leaving 5 bases unmatched. This CDR3 region has 15 residues. The germline gives CDR1 SSHAT, CDR2 FNYEAQ (reference sequence). Sequencing was performed with immunoSEQ multiplex PCR; in TCRdb, only in-frame clones are kept and a portion is missing. The sample shows approximately 92,000 clones, just over 85% of them seen only once. The sample in question was peripheral blood, obtained on day 0 of AZD1222 vaccination. The chain combines TRBV7-7 with TRBJ2-1; 11 positions agree with TRBD1. This clonotype was obtained from an adult in good health. DNA of the CDR3: TGTGCCAGCAGCTTAGGTGGACAGGGGGCGGGTGAGCAGTTCTTC. Translation: CASSLGGQGAGEQFF.